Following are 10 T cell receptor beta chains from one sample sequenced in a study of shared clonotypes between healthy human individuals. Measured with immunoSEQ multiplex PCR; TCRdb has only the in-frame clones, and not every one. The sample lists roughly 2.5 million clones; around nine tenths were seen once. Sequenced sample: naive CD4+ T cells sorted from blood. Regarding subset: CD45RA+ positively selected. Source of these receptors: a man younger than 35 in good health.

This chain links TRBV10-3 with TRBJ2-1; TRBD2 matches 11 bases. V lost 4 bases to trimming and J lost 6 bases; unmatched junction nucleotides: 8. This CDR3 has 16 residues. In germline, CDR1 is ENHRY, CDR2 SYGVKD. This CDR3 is CAISGATSGDVNEQFF. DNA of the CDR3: TGTGCCATCAGTGGAGCGACTAGCGGGGATGTCAATGAGCAGTTCTTC.

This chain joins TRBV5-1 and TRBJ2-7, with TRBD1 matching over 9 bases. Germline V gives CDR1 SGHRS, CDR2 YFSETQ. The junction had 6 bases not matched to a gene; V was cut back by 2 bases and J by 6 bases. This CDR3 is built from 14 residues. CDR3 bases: TGCGCCAGCAGCTTAACCGGGACAGGGTTCGAGCAGTACTTC. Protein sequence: CASSLTGTGFEQYF.

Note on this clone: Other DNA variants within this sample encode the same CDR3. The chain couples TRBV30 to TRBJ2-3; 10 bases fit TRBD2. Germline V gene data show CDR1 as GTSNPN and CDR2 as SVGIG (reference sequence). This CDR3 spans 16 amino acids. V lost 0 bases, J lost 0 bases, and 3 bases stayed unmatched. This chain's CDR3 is CAWSVFSGGSTDTQYF. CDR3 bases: TGTGCCTGGAGTGTATTTAGCGGGGGGAGCACAGATACGCAGTATTTT.

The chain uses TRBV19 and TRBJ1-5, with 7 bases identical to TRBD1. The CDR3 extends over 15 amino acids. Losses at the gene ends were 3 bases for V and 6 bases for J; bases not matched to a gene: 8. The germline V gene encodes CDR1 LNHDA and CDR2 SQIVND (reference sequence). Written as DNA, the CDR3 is TGTGCCAGTAGTATCGGGAGGGGGCAGGGTCAGCCCCAGCATTTT. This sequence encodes CASSIGRGQGQPQHF.

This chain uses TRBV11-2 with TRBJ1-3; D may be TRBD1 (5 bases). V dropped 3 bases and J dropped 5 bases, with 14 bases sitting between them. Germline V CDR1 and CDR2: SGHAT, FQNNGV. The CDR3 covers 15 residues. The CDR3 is CASSLDVDSRNTIYF. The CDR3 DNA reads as TGTGCCAGCAGCTTGGATGTTGACAGCCGAAACACCATATATTTT.

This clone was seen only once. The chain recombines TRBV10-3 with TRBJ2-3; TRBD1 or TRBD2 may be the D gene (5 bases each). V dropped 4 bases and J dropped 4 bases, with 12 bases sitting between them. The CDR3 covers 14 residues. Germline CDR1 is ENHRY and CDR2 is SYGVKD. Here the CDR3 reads CAISVDRGADTQYF. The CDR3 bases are TGTGCCATCAGTGTTGACAGAGGGGCAGATACGCAGTATTTT.

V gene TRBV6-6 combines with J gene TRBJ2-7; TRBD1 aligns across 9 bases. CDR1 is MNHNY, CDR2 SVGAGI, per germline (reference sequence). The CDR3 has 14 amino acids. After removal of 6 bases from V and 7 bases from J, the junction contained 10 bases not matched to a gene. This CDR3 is CASRTGTGLYEQYF. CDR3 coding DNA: TGTGCCAGCAGAACCGGGACAGGGTTGTATGAGCAGTACTTC.

CDR3 DNA: TGTGCCAGTAGTATAGCAGGATCTGATGGCTACACCTTC. Amino acid sequence: CASSIAGSDGYTF. This chain links TRBV19 with TRBJ1-2, with D uncertain. The CDR3 contains 13 residues. Trimming left V 1 base short and J 6 bases short, with 9 bases between. CDR1 is LNHDA and CDR2 is SQIVND in the germline V gene (reference sequence).

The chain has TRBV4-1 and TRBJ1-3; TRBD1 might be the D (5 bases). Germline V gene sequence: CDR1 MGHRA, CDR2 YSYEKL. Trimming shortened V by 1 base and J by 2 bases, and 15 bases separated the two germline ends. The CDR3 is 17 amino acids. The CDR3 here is CASSQGGTAVTGNTIYF. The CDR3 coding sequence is TGCGCCAGCAGCCAAGGAGGGACGGCGGTAACTGGAAACACCATATATTTT.

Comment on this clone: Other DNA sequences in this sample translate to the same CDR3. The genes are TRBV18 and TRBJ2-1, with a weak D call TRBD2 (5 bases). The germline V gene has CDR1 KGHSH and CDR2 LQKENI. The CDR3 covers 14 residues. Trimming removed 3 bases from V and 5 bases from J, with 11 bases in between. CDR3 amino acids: CASSPGLPHNEQFF. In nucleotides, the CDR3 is TGTGCCAGCTCACCCGGACTGCCACACAATGAGCAGTTCTTC.